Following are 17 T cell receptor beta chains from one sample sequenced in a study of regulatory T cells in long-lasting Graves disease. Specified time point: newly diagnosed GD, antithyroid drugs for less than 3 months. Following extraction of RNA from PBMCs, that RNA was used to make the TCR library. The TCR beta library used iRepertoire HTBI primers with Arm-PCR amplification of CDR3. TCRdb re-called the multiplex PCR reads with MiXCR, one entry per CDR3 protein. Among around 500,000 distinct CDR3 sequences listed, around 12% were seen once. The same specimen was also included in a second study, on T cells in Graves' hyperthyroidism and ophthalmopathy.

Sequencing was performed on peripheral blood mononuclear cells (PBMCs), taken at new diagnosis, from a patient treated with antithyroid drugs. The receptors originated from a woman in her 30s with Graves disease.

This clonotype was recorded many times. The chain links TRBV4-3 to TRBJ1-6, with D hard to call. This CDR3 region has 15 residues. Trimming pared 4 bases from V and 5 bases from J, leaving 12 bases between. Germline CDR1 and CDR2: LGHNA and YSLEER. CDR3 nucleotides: TGCGCCAGCAGCCCTATATGGCAAAATAATTCACCCCTCCACTTT. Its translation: CASSPIWQNNSPLHF.

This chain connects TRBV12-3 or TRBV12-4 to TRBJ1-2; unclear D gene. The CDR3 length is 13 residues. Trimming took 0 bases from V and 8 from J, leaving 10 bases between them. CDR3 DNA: TGTGCCAGCAGTTTAGCGAGCACAGAGGGCTACACCTTC. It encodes CASSLASTEGYTF.

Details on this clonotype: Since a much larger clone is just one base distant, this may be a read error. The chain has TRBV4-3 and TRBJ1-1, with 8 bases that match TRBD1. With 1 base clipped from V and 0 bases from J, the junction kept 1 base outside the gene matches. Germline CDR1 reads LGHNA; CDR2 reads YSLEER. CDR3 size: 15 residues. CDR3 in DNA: TGCGCCAGCAGCCAAGTGGACAGGGTGAACACTGAAGCTTTCTTT. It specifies CASSQVDRVNTEAFF.

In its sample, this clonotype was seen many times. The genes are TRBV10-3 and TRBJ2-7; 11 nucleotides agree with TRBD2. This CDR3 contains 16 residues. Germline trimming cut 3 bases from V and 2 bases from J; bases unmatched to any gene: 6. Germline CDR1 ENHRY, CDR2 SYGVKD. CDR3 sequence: CAISDTSGRFAYEQYF. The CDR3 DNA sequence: TGTGCCATCAGTGATACTAGCGGGAGATTTGCCTACGAGCAGTACTTC.

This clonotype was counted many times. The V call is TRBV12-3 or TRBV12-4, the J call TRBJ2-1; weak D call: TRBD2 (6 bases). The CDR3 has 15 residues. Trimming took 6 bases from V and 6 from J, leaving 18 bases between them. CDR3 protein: CASSLSSATANEQFF. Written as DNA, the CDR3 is TGTGCCAGCAGCCTTTCTAGCGCGACTGCCAATGAGCAGTTCTTC.

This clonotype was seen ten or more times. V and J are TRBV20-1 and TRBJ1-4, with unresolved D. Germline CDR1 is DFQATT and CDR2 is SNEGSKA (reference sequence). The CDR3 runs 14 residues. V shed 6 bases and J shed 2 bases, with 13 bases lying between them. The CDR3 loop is CSASFGPTNEKLFF. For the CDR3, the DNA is TGCAGTGCCTCCTTCGGGCCTACTAATGAAAAACTGTTTTTT.

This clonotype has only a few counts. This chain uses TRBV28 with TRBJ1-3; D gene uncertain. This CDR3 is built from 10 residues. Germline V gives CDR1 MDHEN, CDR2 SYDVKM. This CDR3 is CDPSGNTIYF. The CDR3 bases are TGTGACCCCTCTGGAAACACCATATATTTT.

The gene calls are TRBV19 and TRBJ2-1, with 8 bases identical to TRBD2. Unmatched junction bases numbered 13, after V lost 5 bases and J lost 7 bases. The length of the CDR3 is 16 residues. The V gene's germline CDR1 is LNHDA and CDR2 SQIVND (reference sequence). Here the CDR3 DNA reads TGTGCCAGTAGTTCCCTTGGCGGACTAGCTTTAAATGAGCAGTTCTTC. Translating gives CASSSLGGLALNEQFF.

The CDR3 reads CASSLPGLRSYTF. CDR3 coding DNA: TGTGCCAGCAGTTTGCCTGGACTGCGGAGCTACACCTTC. The chain uses TRBV28 and TRBJ1-2; D is unclear. The V end lost 3 bases, the J end lost 9 bases, and 14 bases lay between the germline ends. The CDR3 is 13 residues long. CDR1 is MDHEN, CDR2 SYDVKM, per germline.

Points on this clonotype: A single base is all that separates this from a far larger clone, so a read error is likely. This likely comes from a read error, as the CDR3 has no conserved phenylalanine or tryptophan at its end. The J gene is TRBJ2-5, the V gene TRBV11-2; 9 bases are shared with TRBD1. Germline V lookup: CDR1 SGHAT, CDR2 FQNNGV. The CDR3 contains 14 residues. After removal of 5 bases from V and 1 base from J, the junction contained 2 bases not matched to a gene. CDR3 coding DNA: TGTGCCAGCAGCGGACAGGGGAGCCAAGAGACCCAGTACCTC. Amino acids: CASSGQGSQETQYL.

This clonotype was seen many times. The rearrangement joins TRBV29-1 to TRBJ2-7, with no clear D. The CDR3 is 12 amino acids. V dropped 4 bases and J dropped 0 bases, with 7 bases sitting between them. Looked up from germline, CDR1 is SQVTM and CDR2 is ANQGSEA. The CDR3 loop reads CSVVAVSYEQYF. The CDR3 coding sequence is TGCAGCGTTGTGGCCGTCTCCTACGAGCAGTACTTC.

The CDR3 DNA reads as TGTGCCACCAGCAGAGATGGGGGGACGGGACCGACCGGGGAGCTGTTTTTT. Protein sequence: CATSRDGGTGPTGELFF. The chain uses TRBV15 and TRBJ2-2; possibly TRBD2 for D (6 bases). V dropped 0 bases and J dropped 5 bases, with 16 bases sitting between them. Per the germline V gene, CDR1 is LNHNV and CDR2 is YYDKDF (reference sequence). CDR3 length: 17 amino acids.

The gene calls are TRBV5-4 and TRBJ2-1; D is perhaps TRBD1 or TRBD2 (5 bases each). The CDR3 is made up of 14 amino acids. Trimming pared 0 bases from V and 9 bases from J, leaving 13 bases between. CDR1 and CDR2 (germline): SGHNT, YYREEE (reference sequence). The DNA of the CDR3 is TGTGCCAGCAGCTTGGAGTTGTTGGGGACTGAGCAGTTCTTC. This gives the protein CASSLELLGTEQFF.

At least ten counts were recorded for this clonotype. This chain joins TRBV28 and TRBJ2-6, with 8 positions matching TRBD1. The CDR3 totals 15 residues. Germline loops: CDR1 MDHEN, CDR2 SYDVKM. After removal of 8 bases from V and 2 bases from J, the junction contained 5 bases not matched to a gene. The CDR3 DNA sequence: TGTGCCAGCGCAGGGGGCGCCCCTGGGGCCAACGTCCTGACTTTC. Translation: CASAGGAPGANVLTF.

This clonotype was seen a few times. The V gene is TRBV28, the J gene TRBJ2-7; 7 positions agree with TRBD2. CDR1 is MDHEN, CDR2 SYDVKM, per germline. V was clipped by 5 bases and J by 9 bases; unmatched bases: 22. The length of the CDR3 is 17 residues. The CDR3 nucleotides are TGTGCCAGCAGTCTCTCCCCCCTAGCGGCGGCCTTACTTGGGCAGTACTTC. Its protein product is CASSLSPLAAALLGQYF.

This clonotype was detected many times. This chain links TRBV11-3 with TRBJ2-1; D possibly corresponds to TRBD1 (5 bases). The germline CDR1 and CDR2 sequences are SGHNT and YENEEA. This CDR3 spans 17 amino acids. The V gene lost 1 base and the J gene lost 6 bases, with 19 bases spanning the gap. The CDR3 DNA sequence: TGTGCCAGCAGCTTAGTGACAGACGAGCTAGTCTGCAATGAGCAGTTCTTC. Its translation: CASSLVTDELVCNEQFF.

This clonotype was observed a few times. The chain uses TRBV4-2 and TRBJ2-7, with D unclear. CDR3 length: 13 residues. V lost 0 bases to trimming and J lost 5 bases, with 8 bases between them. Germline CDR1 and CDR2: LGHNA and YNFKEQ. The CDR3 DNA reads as TGTGCCAGCAGCCAAGATTTGGTGGACGAGCAGTACTTC. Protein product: CASSQDLVDEQYF.